This T cell receptor beta chain is from a study of regulatory T cells in long-lasting Graves disease. Relying on iRepertoire HTBI primers and Arm-PCR of CDR3 regions, the team built TCR beta libraries. Authors' data handling: Taken together, the samples had 60 or so TRBV and 14 TRBJ segments identified. MiXCR, applied by TCRdb to the multiplex PCR reads, yields one record per CDR3 protein. V and J calls and clone size were set by TCRdb, not the authors. Of about 400,000 distinct CDR3 sequences listed, roughly 20% are singletons. V was shortened by 2 bases and J by 0 bases, with 8 bases between the two germline ends. Germline-derived CDR1 and CDR2 are SGHAT and FQNNGV. The CDR3 is 15 residues long. Findings and limits, study-wide: Persistent Graves' patients had lower TCR diversity than newly diagnosed ones.

As concerns this clonotype: Its antigen is unknown.

Time point reported: persistent/refractory GD, antithyroid drugs over 5 years with positive TRAb. Isolated PBMC RNA provided the starting material for the TCR library. The sample in question was peripheral blood mononuclear cells (PBMCs), obtained when the disease was refractory, from a patient treated with antithyroid drugs. The TCR was taken from a female donor with Graves disease. The rearrangement uses TRBV11-2 and TRBJ2-4; D remains unclear. CDR3 bases: TGTGCCAGCAGCTTAAAGGGCCTAGCCAAAAACATTCAGTACTTC. Protein product: CASSLKGLAKNIQYF.